This T cell receptor beta chain appears in the sequencing data of a study of T-cell reconstitution after alpha-beta-depleted transplantation in children. Study results and caveats: Where alpha-beta T cells came from about two months after transplant was reportedly several hundred expanded graft clones. The high TCRbeta diversity at day 60 in some patients came from surviving recipient T cells and thymic progenitors. Newly produced T cells mostly accounted for T-cell counts and diversity one year post-transplant.

This clonotype showed up just a few times. What it recognizes is unknown. Unique molecular identifiers were incorporated into the prepared TCRbeta library. TCRdb analysed the PCR reads with MiXCR anew, one entry per CDR3 protein. This table has tens of thousands of distinct CDR3 sequences, around 18% appearing once. Germline-derived CDR1 and CDR2 are MNHEY and SVGAGI. This CDR3 is 13 amino acids long. Trimming shortened V by 7 bases and J by 6 bases, and 15 bases separated the two germline ends. The V gene is TRBV6-5, the J gene TRBJ1-1; D is possibly TRBD1 (5 bases). Sequenced material: PBMCs, mostly from graft donor cells, taken 360 days after TCRalphabeta/CD19-depleted stem cell transplant. The receptor was isolated from a male patient between 2 and 15 years old who had a stem cell transplant for acute lymphoblastic leukemia, so the T cells may come from the graft donor. CDR3 sequence reads: CASNQRGIAEAFF. The CDR3 DNA reads TGTGCCAGCAACCAACGGGGGATAGCTGAAGCTTTCTTT.